This TCR beta chain was recorded in a study of early T cells in non-severe SARS-CoV-2 infection. TCRdb re-analysed the 5' RACE reads in MiXCR, keeping a single row per CDR3 protein. The sample consists of 50,000 to 60,000 distinct CDR3 sequences, approximately 9.9% of them appearing once. This clonotype has only a few counts. Germline CDR1 is SGHTA and CDR2 is FQGNSA. V was trimmed by 4 bases and J by 7 bases, leaving 13 bases between them. CDR3 length equals 13 residues. The V gene is TRBV7-2, the J gene TRBJ2-5, with D tentatively TRBD2 (6 bases). The TCR originated in an adult who was a healthcare worker with PCR-confirmed SARS-CoV-2 infection or an uninfected control (not recorded which). What was sequenced was whole blood. The CDR3 DNA reads TGTGCCAGCAGCTCTTGGGGGGTGGCGACCCAGTACTTC. Protein sequence: CASSSWGVATQYF.